What follows are 17 T cell receptor beta chains derived from one specimen sequenced in a study of cytomegalovirus exposure and HLA in healthy donors. Researchers ran the PCR with 60 Vbeta and 13 Jbeta primers. The assay was immunoSEQ multiplex PCR, and TCRdb's table has in-frame clones only and misses some. The table has approximately 300,000 clones, just under 85% seen once. The specimen sequenced was PBMCs. Receptors originate from a woman aged 40 to 50 in good health and CMV-seropositive.

This clone was recorded once. The genes are TRBV10-3 and TRBJ1-1; 7 positions agree with TRBD1. CDR3 length: 16 residues. V dropped 5 bases and J dropped 0; count of bases not matched to a gene: 9. Germline values: CDR1 ENHRY, CDR2 SYGVKD. The CDR3 DNA reads as TGTGCCATCAGTTACGAACGGACAGGTCTGAACACTGAAGCTTTCTTT. This translates into CAISYERTGLNTEAFF.

The gene calls are TRBV28 and TRBJ1-2; perhaps TRBD1 as D (6 bases). Trimming removed 8 bases at V and 6 bases at J, with 10 bases between. The germline V gene has CDR1 MDHEN and CDR2 SYDVKM. The CDR3 is 11 amino acids. CDR3 in amino acids: CASLTGHGYTF. The DNA for the CDR3 is TGTGCCAGCCTTACAGGGCATGGCTACACCTTC.

The CDR3 nucleotides are TGTGCCAGCAGTAGGGGGAACAATGAGCAGTTCTTC. Translating gives CASSRGNNEQFF. The V gene is TRBV2, the J gene TRBJ2-1, with D possibly TRBD1 on 6 matching bases. The CDR3 runs 12 residues. Germline assignment: CDR1 SNHLY and CDR2 FYNNEI. V was trimmed by 5 bases and J by 5 bases, leaving 7 bases between them.

The V call is TRBV30, the J call TRBJ1-2, with D perhaps TRBD1 (6 bases). The CDR3 sequence is 13 residues long. Trimming stripped 2 bases from V and 6 bases from J, with 13 bases between. CDR1 and CDR2 (germline): GTSNPN, SVGIG (reference sequence). The CDR3 spells CAWSLSYRDGYTF. The CDR3 DNA reads as TGTGCCTGGAGTCTCTCCTACAGGGATGGCTACACCTTC.

This chain joins TRBV30 and TRBJ2-1; TRBD2 might be the D (5 bases). The CDR3 length is 13 residues. Germline loops: CDR1 GTSNPN, CDR2 SVGIG (reference sequence). The V gene lost 0 bases and the J gene lost 13 bases, with 16 bases spanning the gap. This chain's CDR3 is CAWSVGPGGHQFF. CDR3 sequence (DNA): TGTGCCTGGAGTGTAGGCCCCGGCGGGCACCAGTTCTTC.

There are a few counts of this clone. The chain couples TRBV5-6 to TRBJ1-2; possibly TRBD1 for D (6 bases). V was trimmed by 4 bases and J by 4 bases, leaving 11 bases between them. Germline values: CDR1 SGHDT, CDR2 YYEEEE. This CDR3 spans 13 amino acids. Written as DNA, the CDR3 is TGTGCCAGCAGCCCGGGACAAGGCTATGGCTACACCTTC. This gives the protein CASSPGQGYGYTF.

This chain links TRBV6-6 with TRBJ1-2; no firm D call. Germline lookup yields CDR1 MNHNY and CDR2 SVGAGI (reference sequence). The CDR3 runs 14 residues. V lost 2 bases, J lost 4 bases, and 11 bases lay in between. CDR3 sequence (DNA): TGTGCCAGCAGTTACGGAGGCAGCCCCTATGGCTACACCTTC. This gives the protein CASSYGGSPYGYTF.

J is TRBJ1-1 and V is TRBV7-9; unclear D gene. Trimming stripped 3 bases from V and 0 bases from J, with 5 bases between. The CDR3 loop spans 13 amino acids. Germline V gene sequence: CDR1 SEHNR, CDR2 FQNEAQ (reference sequence). CDR3 bases: TGTGCCAGCAGCTTCGGTCTGAACACTGAAGCTTTCTTT. This translates into CASSFGLNTEAFF.

The chain combines TRBV14 with TRBJ2-1; 9 bases fit TRBD1. The CDR3 length is 14 residues. The V gene end was trimmed by 9 bases and the J gene end by 8 bases; junction bases not matched to a gene: 11. Germline CDR1 and CDR2: SGHDN and FVKESK. For the CDR3, the DNA is TGTGCCAGTACGGACAGGGGAATTTTCGATGAGCAGTTCTTC. Its protein is CASTDRGIFDEQFF.

The chain couples TRBV4-2 to TRBJ2-3, with D hard to call. V was trimmed by 0 bases and J by 4 bases, leaving 8 bases between them. CDR3 length: 14 residues. Germline CDR1 is LGHNA and CDR2 is YNFKEQ. CDR3 bases: TGTGCCAGCAGCCAAGATTCGTCCGCAGATACGCAGTATTTT. It yields the protein CASSQDSSADTQYF.

The chain is built from TRBV6-1 and TRBJ1-5; a possible D gene is TRBD1 (5 bases). V lost 4 bases to trimming and J lost 0 bases, with 13 bases between them. CDR1 is MNHNS and CDR2 is SASEGT in the germline V gene. The CDR3 loop spans 16 amino acids. The CDR3 is CASSAQDMNSNQPQHF. In DNA form, the CDR3 reads TGTGCCAGCAGTGCCCAGGACATGAATAGCAATCAGCCCCAGCATTTT.

The chain employs TRBV4-2 and TRBJ2-5; a weak D match, TRBD1 (6 bases). Trimming cost V 6 bases and J 2 bases, with 13 bases left between them. Germline-derived CDR1 and CDR2 are LGHNA and YNFKEQ. CDR3 length: 14 amino acids. In DNA form, the CDR3 reads TGTGCCAGCAGTCCCCGGACAGCTCAAGAGACCCAGTACTTC. It translates to CASSPRTAQETQYF.

This clone is a singleton in its sample. V usage is TRBV28 and J usage is TRBJ1-1; TRBD1 aligns across 7 bases. Losses at the gene ends were 5 bases for V and 8 bases for J; bases not matched to a gene: 11. CDR3 size: 14 residues. Germline assignment: CDR1 MDHEN and CDR2 SYDVKM. CDR3 in amino acids: CASSPGQARTEAFF. The CDR3 DNA follows: TGTGCCAGCAGTCCCGGACAGGCGAGAACGGAAGCTTTCTTT.

The chain joins TRBV28 to TRBJ1-1, with D possibly being TRBD1 (6 bases). V dropped 6 bases and J dropped 6 bases, with 20 bases sitting between them. The CDR3 is 15 residues long. Germline-derived CDR1 and CDR2 are MDHEN and SYDVKM. CDR3 in amino acids: CASSPGHSLYAEAFF. Written as DNA, the CDR3 is TGTGCCAGCAGCCCGGGACATTCGTTATACGCTGAAGCTTTCTTT. Supplemented by reference TRBV28 and TRBJ1-1, the full variable domain reads DVKVTQSSRYLVKRTGEKVFLECVQDMDHENMFWYRQDPGLGLRLIYFSYDVKMKEKGDIPEGYSVSREKKERFSLILESASTNQTSMYLCASSPGHSLYAEAFFGQGTRLTVV.

This chain connects TRBV18 to TRBJ2-3; TRBD1 might be the D (8 bases). The germline V and J ends were trimmed by 0 bases and 3 bases, with 13 bases remaining between them. Germline-derived CDR1 and CDR2 are KGHSH and LQKENI. This CDR3 comprises 16 residues. The CDR3 nucleotides read TGTGCCAGCTCACCACCAGCGGGACAGGAGACAGATACGCAGTATTTT. As protein: CASSPPAGQETDTQYF.

The V and J genes are TRBV30 and TRBJ2-3; TRBD2 matches 12 bases. Germline V lookup: CDR1 GTSNPN, CDR2 SVGIG (reference sequence). V shed 3 bases, J shed 2 bases, and the junction held 6 bases outside the gene matches. The CDR3 sequence is 16 residues long. The CDR3 sequence is CAWSDGLAGNTDTQYF. The DNA for the CDR3 is TGTGCCTGGAGCGATGGACTAGCGGGAAACACAGATACGCAGTATTTT.

The V and J genes are TRBV12-5 and TRBJ2-5; possible D gene TRBD1, 5 bases. Germline loops: CDR1 LGHNT, CDR2 FRNRAP. The CDR3 has 12 residues. V was clipped by 8 bases and J by 4 bases, with 11 bases between them. DNA for the CDR3: TGTGCTAGTTCTTTAAGGGGAGAGACCCAGTACTTC. It codes for CASSLRGETQYF.